These 2 T cell receptor beta chains share one sample of origin, sequenced in a study of blood T cells in healthy people across ages. Combining a sample-barcoded 5' primer with a J-beta primer mix, a second PCR ran for roughly 6 to 12 cycles. One entry per CDR3 protein results from TCRdb running MiXCR on the 5' RACE reads. The sample records about 780,000 distinct CDR3 sequences, about 45% being singletons. What was sequenced was blood. These receptors were obtained from a man older than 75 in good health.

The chain links TRBV19 to TRBJ2-7; D gene unclear. The tail of the sequence fits TRBJ2-5 better, so the J call may be wrong. CDR1 and CDR2 (germline): LNHDA, SQIVND (reference sequence). CDR3 size: 14 residues. The CDR3 DNA reads TGTGCCAGTAGTATCTCGGCTCGGCAAGAGACCCAGTACTTC. Protein: CASSISARQETQYF.

This clonotype was seen many times. The V gene is TRBV29-1, the J gene TRBJ2-3; D may be TRBD1 or TRBD2 (7 bases each). CDR3 size: 14 residues. V dropped 7 bases and J dropped 0 bases, with 14 bases sitting between them. CDR1 and CDR2 (germline): SQVTM, ANQGSEA. The CDR3 coding sequence is TGCAGCGCCGGGGGGACAGTAAGCACAGATACGCAGTATTTT. Its translation is CSAGGTVSTDTQYF.